The T cell receptor (beta chain) described here comes from a study of regulatory T cells in long-lasting Graves disease (dated by TCRdb to the early 2020s). About the full investigation: Patients with newly diagnosed Graves' disease had been on antithyroid drugs for under 3 months. Persistent Graves' disease patients were compared with newly diagnosed Graves' disease patients by peripheral blood TCR sequencing and RNA sequencing. The study took place in China and was registered as a clinical trial. TCR sequencing covered approximately 13 persistent and roughly 20 newly diagnosed Graves' disease patients, some 35 samples in total. Study-level results and caveats: Sequencing and analysis were limited to the TCR beta chain. Persistent patients shared more public clonotypes among themselves (around 2,500) than newly diagnosed patients did (more than 950). The small sample size was acknowledged by the authors as a limitation that may reduce accuracy. Peripheral blood alone was examined, since thyroid tissue, which constituted the primary lesion, could not be accessed. Lower TCR Shannon entropy and fewer highly expanded clones were observed in persistent Graves' disease patients than in newly diagnosed patients, which suggested clonal expansion. Preferential use of TRBV28, TRBJ1-2 and TRBJ2-5 was observed in persistent disease, whereas TRBV20-1 and TRBJ2-1 were favored in newly diagnosed disease.

This clonotype was seen many times. Its antigen specificity is not known. Base-call qualities are not available, and no considerably larger clone is one nucleotide away. V is reduced by 4 bases and J by 8 bases, leaving a spacing of 17 bases between them. Taken from cysteine to phenylalanine, the CDR3 has 14 residues. Just the 42-base CDR3 DNA is kept, in frame starting at base 1. CDR1 MNHEY and CDR2 SVGAGI are derived from the germline V gene. The sample's time point label, decoded: newly diagnosed GD, antithyroid drugs for less than 3 months. For both TCR sequencing and RNA sequencing, RNA was extracted from PBMCs using TRIzol. The diagnosis of Graves' disease was made according to American Thyroid Association guidelines. Patients were recruited from an endocrinology department in Xi'an, China. Each patient gave roughly 8.4 milliliters of peripheral blood, collected in an EDTA anticoagulant tube. Ficoll Paque Plus density gradient separation was used to isolate PBMCs, and no additional T cell sorting was done. RNA quality was checked with an Agilent 2100 Bioanalyzer and agarose gel, and concentration with a NanoDrop 2000.

The library was made by multiplex PCR. The instrument was an Illumina HiSeq 4000. iRepertoire HTBI primers and Arm-PCR amplification of CDR3 regions were used to construct TCR beta libraries. Before sequencing, the PCR products underwent gel purification. Processing in the source paper ran as follows. A total of roughly 58 TRBV and approximately 13 TRBJ segments were identified across samples and were used for gene usage analysis of CDR3 amino acid clonotypes. Filtered high-quality paired reads were merged into contigs using COPE and FqMerger. BLAST was used to align contigs to the IMGT TRBV, TRBD and TRBJ reference genes, and CDR3 was defined following IMGT. Clonotypes above 0.1% frequency were classified as highly expanded clones. Repertoire diversity was measured by Shannon entropy, and V-J evenness by the Gini coefficient. A clonotype was considered public if more than one individual shared it. TCRdb itself trimmed the public reads at Q25 with fastp, ran MiXCR and retained productive beta chains. Here each entry gathers all rows of one CDR3 protein and keeps the most common genes and DNA. The V and J calls, along with clone size, are taken from TCRdb and not from the paper's own processing. The sample table holds roughly 400,000 distinct CDR3 sequences, of which approximately 16% were seen once. The ten largest clones take up roughly 7.7% of the sample.

The same data also went into a second study, on T cells in Graves' hyperthyroidism and ophthalmopathy. From that second study: Stable Graves' hyperthyroidism was defined as the absence of progression to ophthalmopathy over 18 months of follow-up. Hyperthyroidism patients were newly diagnosed, with disease duration under 2 months, and aged 18 to 65 years. Patients with uncontrolled infections, other autoimmune diseases, pregnancy or lactation were excluded. Diagnoses were established on the basis of clinical symptoms, serum thyroxine and TRAb, thyroid ultrasound, and orbital computed tomography. For the first round of RT-PCR on the TCR CDR3, the HTBI primer set was used together with the Qiagen OneStep RT-PCR kit. Most expanded thyroid clonotypes (frequency above 0.001) were also detected in blood, a finding suggesting that blood repertoires may reflect thyroid immune responses. A 13 V-J signature model separated ophthalmopathy from stable hyperthyroidism, with around 88% sensitivity and 81.08% specificity in cross-validation and 80%/75% in testing. In validation, the model predicted progression to ophthalmopathy with over 65% sensitivity and around 72% specificity, a median of approximately 6.5 months before onset. To identify distinguishing TCR V-J signatures, a discovery cohort of 90 to 100 patients was used, comprising 40 to 45 with Graves' ophthalmopathy and approximately 57 with stable Graves' hyperthyroidism. Prospective prediction of ophthalmopathy was tested in an independent validation cohort of fewer than 20 hyperthyroidism patients and 15 to 17 patients who later progressed to ophthalmopathy. For training and testing, the roughly 93 patients in the discovery cohort were randomly divided in a 7:3 ratio. The study also compared thyroid tissue and blood T-cell repertoires from more than 5 Graves' hyperthyroidism patients. After blood sampling, hyperthyroidism patients were treated with methimazole at a starting dose of 30 mg daily, and ophthalmopathy patients were treated with high-dose intravenous methylprednisolone. The libraries were constructed in a second round of multiplex PCR and then size-selected and purified. The libraries were sequenced on an Illumina HiSeq2000 using paired-end 100 bp reads. SOAPnuke was used to process the raw data, throwing out any read that contained adapters or uncalled bases, had a mean Phred below 15, or lacked an exact constant-primer or identifier match. COPE v1.2.5 was used to merge the high-quality paired reads, and each unique nucleotide sequence was defined as a clonotype. MiTCR v1.1 was used to align the clonotypes against IMGT TRBV, TRBD and TRBJ reference segments. The analysis was restricted to V-J combinations with a frequency above 0.0001, which together covered over 99% of the repertoires. The TCS score was defined as F50 (clonal expansion) divided by E x V (chaos), with BLOSUM62-based TCRdist calculated between CDR3 peptides within each V-J. Welch's t-statistics and random forest reduced around 520 V-J features to 10 to 15, which were used in a naive Bayes classifier (R e1071). Sample size was not statistically predetermined, and investigators were not blinded to group allocation. TCR Vbeta CDR3 sequencing of fewer than 150 peripheral blood samples (43 ophthalmopathy, 75 hyperthyroidism and approximately 17 progressor patients) is reported in the paper.

In this chain, TRBV6-5 is recombined with TRBJ1-1; a weak D assignment points to TRBD1 (5 bases agree). This sequence originates from a woman in her thirties or forties with Graves disease. Donor details come from another sample of the same person, matched by shared clones. The specimen was peripheral blood mononuclear cells (PBMCs), collected at new diagnosis, from a patient treated with antithyroid drugs. The CDR3 reads as follows: CASSSTGPRGEAFF. The DNA sequence follows: TGTGCCAGCAGTTCAACCGGGCCGAGGGGAGAAGCTTTCTTT.